This T cell receptor (beta chain) was identified during a study of shared clonotypes between healthy human individuals. Study background: CD8 memory received one plate per donor, CD8 naive two, CD4 memory three and CD4 naive three.

Assay: immunoSEQ multiplex PCR; the TCRdb copy retains only in-frame clones and omits some. The table shows approximately 600,000 clones, with approximately 95% occurring only once. CD45RO-negative, CCR7-selected cells formed the naive CD8 fraction, which excluded terminally differentiated effector memory CD45RA+ cells. V trimming: 0 bases; J trimming: 0 bases; junction bases outside the gene matches: 7. Germline V lookup: CDR1 SGHRS, CDR2 YFSETQ. The CDR3 loop spans 17 amino acids. This TCR was sampled from a woman aged 25 to 39 in good health. The rearrangement joins TRBV5-1 to TRBJ2-7; 9 bases map to TRBD2. Sequencing input: naive CD8+ T cells sorted from blood. This chain's CDR3 is CASSLVPQREVSYEQYF. For the CDR3, the DNA is TGCGCCAGCAGCTTGGTTCCCCAGCGGGAGGTCTCCTACGAGCAGTACTTC.